This is a list of T cell receptor beta chains from one sample in a study of T cell repertoires in cytomegalovirus infection. Their antigens remain unidentified. TCRdb reprocessed the reads with MiXCR, giving one entry per CDR3 protein. Among about 830,000 distinct CDR3 sequences, approximately 29% were seen once, and the ten largest hold 9.5% to 15%. Sequenced here: cultured CD8+ T cells from PBMCs, sampled from culture after CMV antigen stimulation. The receptor set was obtained from a human donor in good health (CMV status not recorded). Some clones in this sample may be carry-over from other donors' samples. Both conserved end residues are part of each CDR3. The D gene is left open where the match is weak. Rows may omit the clone size; those that give it use once, few, many or a size class.

14	NA	TRBV7-9	many	TRBJ1-5	CASSFATGNQPQHF	TGTGCCAGCAGTTTTGCGACGGGCAATCAGCCCCAGCATTTT
17	TRBD1	TRBV12-3/TRBV12-4	NA	TRBJ1-5	CASRRGGTGVSNQPQHF	TGTGCCAGCAGGCGGGGGGGGACAGGGGTTAGCAATCAGCCCCAGCATTTT
14	NA	TRBV7-9	many	TRBJ1-4	CASSPGDGLEKLFF	TGTGCCAGCAGCCCAGGGGACGGCCTTGAAAAACTGTTTTTT
14	TRBD1	TRBV7-6	few	TRBJ2-3	CASSTTGIHDTQYF	TGTGCCAGCAGCACGACAGGGATCCATGATACGCAGTATTTT
19	TRBD2	TRBV4-1	NA	TRBJ2-3	CASSQVYPLRGGVEDTQYF	TGCGCCAGCAGCCAAGTTTACCCCCTTCGGGGGGGAGTGGAAGATACGCAGTATTTT
14	NA	TRBV5-5	many	TRBJ1-1	CASRNLREGTEAFF	TGTGCCAGCAGGAATCTTCGGGAGGGCACTGAAGCTTTCTTT
15	NA	TRBV4-1	NA	TRBJ2-5	CASSQDWGGGETQYF	TGCGCCAGCAGCCAAGATTGGGGAGGGGGAGAGACCCAGTACTTC
15	NA	TRBV7-9	few	TRBJ1-2	CASSNVGQHPYGYTF	TGTGCCAGCAGCAACGTCGGACAGCACCCTTATGGCTACACCTTC
16	TRBD1	TRBV4-3	few	TRBJ2-1	CASSQDMGTGNNEQFF	TGCGCCAGCAGCCAAGATATGGGGACAGGGAACAATGAGCAGTTCTTC
13	NA	TRBV6-2/TRBV6-3	NA	TRBJ2-1	CASSPSGPHEQFF	TGTGCCAGCAGTCCCTCCGGTCCCCATGAGCAGTTCTTC
15	TRBD2	TRBV7-6	NA	TRBJ2-4	CASTHRGEAKNIQYF	TGTGCCAGCACCCACCGGGGGGAAGCCAAAAACATTCAGTACTTC
21	NA	TRBV12-3/TRBV12-4	NA	TRBJ2-5	CANSPGTLRITISSTPETQYF	TGTGCCAACAGTCCCGGGACACTTAGAATCACCATTTCTTCGACACCAGAGACCCAGTACTTC
18	TRBD1	TRBV7-9	many	TRBJ2-7	CASSSPNSGTGIAYEQYF	TGTGCCAGCAGCTCACCCAATTCCGGGACAGGGATCGCCTACGAGCAGTACTTC
15	NA	TRBV5-1	few	TRBJ1-1	CASSLRGTQNTEAFF	TGCGCCAGCAGCTTGAGGGGTACTCAGAACACTGAAGCTTTCTTT
18	TRBD1	TRBV10-3	few	TRBJ2-3	CAISESSRDRLSTDTQYF	TGTGCCATCAGTGAGTCGTCCCGGGACAGGTTGAGCACAGATACGCAGTATTTT
13	NA	TRBV24-1	NA	TRBJ2-3	CATGGRLPDTQYF	TGTGCCACCGGAGGACGATTGCCAGATACGCAGTATTTT
17	TRBD2	TRBV5-1	few	TRBJ2-1	CATQLYSGGEYGNEQFF	TGCGCCACCCAGCTCTATAGCGGGGGGGAGTATGGCAATGAGCAGTTCTTC
13	NA	TRBV7-9	few	TRBJ1-2	CASSLELRDGYTF	TGTGCCAGCAGCTTAGAACTCAGGGACGGCTACACCTTC
15	NA	TRBV20-1	few	TRBJ2-1	CSALGAAQIYNEQFF	TGCAGTGCTTTGGGGGCCGCCCAAATCTACAATGAGCAGTTCTTC
15	NA	TRBV5-4	NA	TRBJ1-1	CASSPTTGNPLEAFF	TGTGCCAGCAGCCCTACAACCGGGAACCCCCTCGAAGCTTTCTTT
16	TRBD2	TRBV14	NA	TRBJ2-1	CASSQETGGYYNEQFF	TGTGCCAGCAGCCAAGAGACCGGGGGGTATTACAATGAGCAGTTCTTC
16	TRBD1	TRBV4-3	NA	TRBJ1-6	CASSQQPPQGVSPLHF	TGCGCCAGCAGCCAGCAGCCCCCACAGGGGGTCTCACCCCTCCACTTT
19	NA	TRBV6-2/TRBV6-3	NA	TRBJ2-1	CASSYSKLVGPGGYNEQFF	TGTGCCAGCAGTTACTCGAAACTAGTGGGGCCCGGCGGATACAATGAGCAGTTCTTC
17	TRBD1	TRBV7-3	NA	TRBJ2-2	CASSSTWDRDNTGELFF	TGTGCCAGCAGCTCCACCTGGGACAGGGACAACACCGGGGAGCTGTTTTTT
13	TRBD1	TRBV7-9	few	TRBJ1-2	CASSRTGGNGYTF	TGTGCCAGCAGCCGAACAGGGGGAAATGGCTACACCTTC
14	NA	TRBV7-2	many	TRBJ1-5	CASSLDTGNQPQHF	TGTGCCAGCAGCTTAGACACCGGCAATCAGCCCCAGCATTTT
16	NA	TRBV7-8	NA	TRBJ2-5	CASSLREGGGLETQYF	TGTGCCAGCAGCTTAAGGGAGGGAGGGGGATTGGAGACCCAGTACTTC